This T cell receptor beta chain was identified during a study of blood T cell repertoires in COVID-19. Sequenced by immunoSEQ multiplex PCR; TCRdb stores in-frame clones only, minus some. The data show 410,000 or so clones, 70% to 90% seen once. V was cut by 0 bases and J by 7 bases, with 12 bases left in between. Germline V gene data show CDR1 as MGHRA and CDR2 as YSYEKL. This CDR3 has 14 residues. This TCR was sampled from a woman between 35 and 50 years old with COVID-19, enrolled during active disease. The sequenced sample consisted of peripheral blood. V and J are TRBV4-1 and TRBJ1-2; perhaps TRBD1 as D (5 bases). CDR3 sequence: CASSQDSGLGGYTF. The DNA of the CDR3 is TGCGCCAGCAGCCAAGACTCAGGGTTGGGTGGCTACACCTTC.